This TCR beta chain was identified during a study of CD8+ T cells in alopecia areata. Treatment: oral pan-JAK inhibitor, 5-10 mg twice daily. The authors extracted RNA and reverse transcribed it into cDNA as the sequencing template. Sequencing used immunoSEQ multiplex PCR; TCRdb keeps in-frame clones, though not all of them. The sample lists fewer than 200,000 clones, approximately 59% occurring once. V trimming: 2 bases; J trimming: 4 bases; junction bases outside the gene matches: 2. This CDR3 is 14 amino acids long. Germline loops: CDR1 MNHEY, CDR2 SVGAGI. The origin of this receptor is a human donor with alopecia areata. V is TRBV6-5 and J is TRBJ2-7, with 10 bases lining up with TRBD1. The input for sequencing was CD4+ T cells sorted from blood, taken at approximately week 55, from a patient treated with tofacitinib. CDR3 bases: TGTGCCAGCAGTTACGGACAGGGGGAATACGAGCAGTACTTC. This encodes CASSYGQGEYEQYF.